The 20 T cell receptor beta chains below come from one sample, sequenced in a study of identical twins (TCRdb year 2016). Receptors were amplified or captured by 5' RACE. TCRdb records Illumina HiSeq 2000 as the sequencer. The public reads were reprocessed in TCRdb via fastp at Q25 and MiXCR, keeping in-frame beta chains. Merged by CDR3 protein, the rows form single entries marked with the most common genes and DNA. The sample table holds 200,000 to 250,000 distinct CDR3 sequences, of which approximately 8.3% were seen once. The ten largest clones add up to approximately 2% of the sample. These data also featured in a second study, about yellow fever vaccine responses in identical twins.

Sequencing was performed on memory (CD45RO+) T cells sorted from blood. Interpreted using the paper, the cell subset or site label stands for: CD45RO+ enriched T cells. These receptors were taken from a woman aged 18-29 years in good health.

The chain recombines TRBV7-9 with TRBJ2-3, with D possibly matching TRBD2 (5 bases). The germline V gene encodes CDR1 SEHNR and CDR2 FQNEAQ (reference sequence). The length of the CDR3 is 15 residues. The V gene lost 3 bases and the J gene lost 0 bases, with 10 bases spanning the gap. For the CDR3, the DNA is TGTGCCAGCAGCTTCACAACGGGGAGCACAGATACGCAGTATTTT. Translation: CASSFTTGSTDTQYF.

The chain is built from TRBV4-2 and TRBJ2-7; TRBD2 matches at 11 bases. J was trimmed by 2 bases and V by 1 base; bases with no gene match: 7. Germline assignment: CDR1 LGHNA and CDR2 YNFKEQ. This CDR3 has 17 residues. Here the CDR3 reads CASSQATSGGTPYEQYF. CDR3 coding DNA: TGTGCCAGCAGCCAAGCTACTAGCGGGGGTACTCCCTACGAGCAGTACTTC.

This clonotype was found a few times. The chain combines TRBV4-1 with TRBJ1-5; D ambiguous. Trimming cost V 0 bases and J 3 bases, with 9 bases left between them. The CDR3 runs to 15 residues. CDR1 is MGHRA and CDR2 is YSYEKL in the germline V gene. In DNA form, the CDR3 reads TGCGCCAGCAGCCAAGAGCCCCACTTCAATCAGCCCCAGCATTTT. This sequence encodes CASSQEPHFNQPQHF.

This chain links TRBV20-1 with TRBJ1-2; TRBD1 aligns across 8 bases. The CDR3 covers 13 residues. Germline CDR1 DFQATT, CDR2 SNEGSKA (reference sequence). V was pared by 2 bases and J by 5 bases, with 4 bases of the junction left unmatched. CDR3 in amino acids: CSARSRQGYGYTF. In DNA form, the CDR3 reads TGCAGTGCTAGATCTCGACAGGGGTATGGCTACACCTTC.

This clonotype was seen at least ten times. This rearrangement joins TRBV5-1 to TRBJ2-2; 10 nucleotides align to TRBD1. V dropped 0 bases and J dropped 6; count of bases not matched to a gene: 5. The CDR3 is made up of 16 amino acids. Germline-derived CDR1 and CDR2 are SGHRS and YFSETQ. The CDR3: CASSLGDRGFAGELFF. The CDR3 DNA follows: TGCGCCAGCAGCTTGGGGGACAGGGGATTCGCCGGGGAGCTGTTTTTT. The complete variable domain, with remaining parts taken from reference TRBV5-1 and TRBJ2-2, reads KAGVTQTPRYLIKTRGQQVTLSCSPISGHRSVSWYQQTPGQGLQFLFEYFSETQRNKGNFPGRFSGRQFSNSRSEMNVSTLELGDSALYLCASSLGDRGFAGELFFGEGSRLTVL.

The chain recombines TRBV10-3 with TRBJ1-2; D is undetermined. The ends were cut back, 3 bases at V and 0 bases at J, with 11 bases in the middle. From germline, CDR1 is ENHRY and CDR2 SYGVKD. This CDR3 region has 15 residues. Here the CDR3 DNA reads TGTGCCATCAGTGATGGCGGACGAACTAACTATGGCTACACCTTC. Its protein product is CAISDGGRTNYGYTF.

This clonotype was picked up many times. The chain recombines TRBV7-2 with TRBJ2-1; D gene unclear. This CDR3 spans 15 amino acids. CDR1 and CDR2 from the germline V gene are SGHTA and FQGNSA. V shed 5 bases and J shed 4 bases, with 15 bases lying between them. The CDR3, as DNA: TGTGCCAGCAGCATGGCAACCCGTGGATACAATGAGCAGTTCTTC. It translates to CASSMATRGYNEQFF.

V gene TRBV3-1 combines with J gene TRBJ2-1; 8 nucleotides match TRBD2. Germline assignment: CDR1 LGHDT and CDR2 YNNKEL (reference sequence). This CDR3 has 16 amino acids. The ends lost 4 bases at V and 8 bases at J; junction bases unmatched: 13. The CDR3 sequence: CASSPATGLAGYEQFF. Here the CDR3 DNA reads TGTGCCAGCAGCCCGGCCACCGGACTAGCAGGTTATGAGCAGTTCTTC.

The gene calls are TRBV27 and TRBJ2-2; D perhaps matches TRBD2 (6 bases). Germline CDR1 reads MNHEY; CDR2 reads SMNVEV (reference sequence). The germline V and J ends were trimmed by 3 bases and 0 bases, with 14 bases remaining between them. The CDR3 spans 17 residues. CDR3 DNA: TGTGCCAGCAGTTTTGATCGCGGGGCCGCGAACACCGGGGAGCTGTTTTTT. It translates to CASSFDRGAANTGELFF.

This clonotype was found a few times. The chain has TRBV9 and TRBJ2-1, with TRBD2 matching 7 bases. The junction had 9 bases not matched to a gene; V was cut back by 0 bases and J by 3 bases. Germline loops: CDR1 SGDLS, CDR2 YYNGEE. The CDR3 is 17 amino acids. The DNA for the CDR3 is TGTGCCAGCAGCGTAGCCCCCGCTAGCGGAAGCTACAATGAGCAGTTCTTC. It translates to CASSVAPASGSYNEQFF.

The rearrangement joins TRBV20-1 to TRBJ2-2; D possibly uses TRBD1 or TRBD2 (5 bases each). V was clipped by 0 bases and J by 3 bases, with 11 bases between them. Germline V gives CDR1 DFQATT, CDR2 SNEGSKA (reference sequence). The CDR3 consists of 15 residues. CDR3 DNA sequence: TGCAGTGCTAGAGAGGGGGACCCATACACCGGGGAGCTGTTTTTT. Amino acids: CSAREGDPYTGELFF.

This clonotype was seen repeatedly, ten times or more. The chain joins TRBV27 to TRBJ1-1; D uncertain. Germline CDR1 reads MNHEY; CDR2 reads SMNVEV (reference sequence). CDR3 length equals 15 residues. Trimming took 5 bases from V and 2 from J, leaving 15 bases between them. This CDR3 reads CASSPEDPFNTEAFF. As DNA, the CDR3 is TGTGCCAGCAGTCCAGAAGACCCATTCAACACTGAAGCTTTCTTT.

This clonotype occurred a few times. This sequence joins TRBV6-1 and TRBJ2-6, with D maybe TRBD1 (5 bases). The CDR3 length is 19 residues. V lost 6 bases and J lost 0, with 21 bases in between. The germline CDR1 and CDR2 sequences are MNHNS and SASEGT. Here the CDR3 DNA reads TGTGCCAGCAGCAAACTCCACACAGGTTCCTACTCTGGGGCCAACGTCCTGACTTTC. This sequence encodes CASSKLHTGSYSGANVLTF.

The gene calls are TRBV19 and TRBJ2-7; D may match TRBD1 or TRBD2 (5 bases each). Germline V gene data show CDR1 as LNHDA and CDR2 as SQIVND (reference sequence). V gave up 4 bases and J gave up 7 bases, with 11 bases separating them. The CDR3 is 12 residues long. CDR3 in amino acids: CASSRLEGEQYF. Here the CDR3 DNA reads TGTGCCAGTAGTAGATTAGAGGGGGAGCAGTACTTC.

The sample holds many counts of this clonotype. This chain links TRBV11-2 with TRBJ2-3, with 12 bases identical to TRBD2. The CDR3 is made up of 17 amino acids. V lost 5 bases to trimming and J lost 0 bases; unmatched junction nucleotides: 6. The germline V gene has CDR1 SGHAT and CDR2 FQNNGV. CDR3: CASSPRGLAGSTDTQYF. In DNA form, the CDR3 reads TGTGCCAGCAGCCCTCGTGGACTAGCGGGGAGCACAGATACGCAGTATTTT.

This clonotype was detected only a few times. V is TRBV11-2 and J is TRBJ1-5, with D unclear. The CDR3 covers 13 residues. Trimming left V 1 base short and J 6 bases short, with 7 bases between. Per germline, CDR1 SGHAT and CDR2 FQNNGV. The CDR3 here is CASSLVGSQPQHF. CDR3 DNA: TGTGCCAGCAGCTTAGTGGGTAGTCAGCCCCAGCATTTT. The whole variable domain, filled in from reference TRBV11-2 and TRBJ1-5, reads EAGVAQSPRYKIIEKRQSVAFWCNPISGHATLYWYQQILGQGPKLLIQFQNNGVVDDSQLPKDRFSAERLKGVDSTLKIQPAKLEDSAVYLCASSLVGSQPQHFGDGTRLSIL.

The table lists this clonotype with a few counts. CDR3 nucleotide sequence: TGCGCCAGCAGTGGACGGGGGTCCTACGAGCAGTACTTC. This encodes CASSGRGSYEQYF. V usage is TRBV10-2 and J usage is TRBJ2-7, with D maybe TRBD2 (6 bases). Per the germline V gene, CDR1 is WSHSY and CDR2 is SAAADI. V gave up 4 bases and J gave up 1 base, with 8 bases separating them. The CDR3 has 13 residues.

This clonotype occurred a few times. CDR3 sequence: CSVAGLAGLGSYEQYF. The CDR3 DNA reads TGCAGCGTTGCGGGACTAGCGGGACTAGGTTCCTACGAGCAGTACTTC. The chain uses TRBV29-1 and TRBJ2-7; 13 bases are a match to TRBD2. J gave up 1 base and V 4 bases, and 7 bases lay outside the gene matches. The germline V gene encodes CDR1 SQVTM and CDR2 ANQGSEA. The length of the CDR3 is 16 residues.

The chain combines TRBV6-6 with TRBJ2-5; D gene ambiguous. The length of the CDR3 is 13 residues. Trimming stripped 6 bases from V and 5 bases from J, with 13 bases between. Germline CDR1 is MNHNY and CDR2 is SVGAGI (reference sequence). This CDR3 reads CASSLTFRETQYF. CDR3 nucleotides: TGTGCCAGCAGCCTTACGTTCAGGGAGACCCAGTACTTC.

This clonotype showed up many times. The rearrangement uses TRBV6-2 or TRBV6-3 and TRBJ2-2; D gene uncertain. This CDR3 is built from 11 residues. Trimming removed 7 bases from V and 6 bases from J, with 6 bases in between. Germline V gene data show CDR1 as MNHEY and CDR2 as SVGEGT. This chain's CDR3 is CASTSPGELFF. CDR3 nucleotide sequence: TGTGCCAGCACCTCCCCCGGGGAGCTGTTTTTT.